Listed below are T cell receptor beta chains from one sample, sequenced in a study of technical replicates of blood from a few donors. Using immunoSEQ multiplex PCR, the repertoire was profiled, and TCRdb retains in-frame clones only, with some absent. The table has approximately 93,000 clones, nearly 95% seen once; the top ten hold around 0.25%. Material for sequencing was T cells isolated from PBMCs. Receptors originate from a human donor in good health. CDR3s include the opening cysteine and the closing phenylalanine or tryptophan.

V: TRBV6-1; J: TRBJ2-7; CDR3: CASSERTGGSYEQYF
V: TRBV2; J: TRBJ1-4; CDR3: CASGGDEKLFF
V: TRBV29-1; J: TRBJ2-6; CDR3: CSVGGDSGANVLTF
V: TRBV10-1; J: TRBJ2-1; CDR3: CASSEFGTGGSNEQFF
V: TRBV6-1; J: TRBJ2-7; CDR3: CASRGQGASYEQYF
V: TRBV30; J: TRBJ1-3; CDR3: CAWEGGLDTIYF
V: TRBV7-9; J: TRBJ1-4; CDR3: CASSLGLTGVDEKLFF
V: TRBV2; J: TRBJ2-5; CDR3: CASSELSGGKETQYF
V: TRBV28; J: TRBJ1-5; CDR3: CASSSHPSQHF
V: TRBV2; J: TRBJ2-7; CDR3: CASLYLAREQYF